The next 24 T cell receptor delta chains were all read from a single sample in a study of delta chains in infants with herpesvirus infections (dated by TCRdb to the early 2020s). Library preparation used RT-PCR. TCRdb shows the sequencer as Illumina MiSeq. TCR cDNA was generated by reverse transcription of PBMC RNA with SuperScript II and gamma-chain- and delta-chain-specific primers. TCRdb reprocessed the public data with the CATT caller; entries with the same nucleotide sequence were combined afterwards. This sample has some 1,500 delta-chain clones in its table, and roughly 29% of those were observed once. The ten largest account for 6.7% of the sample. This specimen was peripheral blood, taken at time point 1 of longitudinal follow-up. The receptors originated from a human donor who was a Ugandan infant, either HIV-exposed or HIV-unexposed (not recorded which).

This clone appeared a few times. The J gene is TRDJ1, the V gene TRDV1; 10 bases agree with TRDD3. V lost 3 bases to trimming and J lost 0 bases; unmatched junction nucleotides: 10. CDR1 is TSWWSYY and CDR2 is QGS in the germline V gene. The CDR3 spans 18 residues. In DNA form, the CDR3 reads TGTGCTCTTGGGGACCCGACTGGGGGATCCCGAAACACCGATAAACTCATCTTT. Translation: CALGDPTGGSRNTDKLIF.

The chain couples TRDV1 to TRDJ1, with no clear D. The CDR3 totals 18 residues. The V gene lost 1 base and the J gene lost 3 bases, with 21 bases spanning the gap. Looked up from germline, CDR1 is TSWWSYY and CDR2 is QGS. The CDR3 DNA reads TGTGCTCTTGGGGAACGGAGCCTTGCTCCCAAAGTATCCGATAAACTCATCTTT. This gives the protein CALGERSLAPKVSDKLIF.

This clone appeared a few times. The V gene is TRDV1, the J gene TRDJ2; 13 nucleotides line up with TRDD3. Germline V gives CDR1 TSWWSYY, CDR2 QGS. V lost 6 bases and J lost 6; bases outside the gene matches: 25. This CDR3 comprises 22 residues. The DNA of the CDR3 is TGTGCTCTTGGTACGAACGGCCTCCTTCGGAACTGGGGGATACGGTGGGCAGCACAACTCTTCTTT. This encodes CALGTNGLLRNWGIRWAAQLFF.

A few counts support this clone. The rearrangement joins TRAV29/DV5 to TRDJ1, with 10 bases matching TRDD3. Germline CDR1 NSMFDY, CDR2 ISSIKDK. The CDR3 is 27 residues long. After removal of 0 bases from V and 2 bases from J, the junction contained 40 bases not matched to a gene. The CDR3: CAASGDAGVLTQTGRTGDTRGTDKLIF. Written as DNA, the CDR3 is TGTGCAGCAAGCGGTGACGCGGGGGTCTTAACCCAGACAGGCAGAACGGGGGATACGCGGGGTACCGATAAACTCATCTTT.

The chain combines TRDV1 with TRDJ1, with 9 positions matching TRDD3. Germline values: CDR1 TSWWSYY, CDR2 QGS. V lost 4 bases to trimming and J lost 0 bases; unmatched junction nucleotides: 21. The CDR3 length is 21 residues. The CDR3 DNA sequence: TGTGCTCTTGGGGCCCCGGGCACCTATCCTGGGGGATTGCTGTACACCGATAAACTCATCTTT. Translated: CALGAPGTYPGGLLYTDKLIF.

The chain couples TRAV23/DV6 to TRDJ1; 9 positions agree with TRDD3. In germline, CDR1 is NTAFDY, CDR2 IRPDVSE (reference sequence). The CDR3 runs to 22 residues. CDR3 in amino acids: CAVNLPSTSLSEYWGYAYKLIF. The CDR3 region has the DNA TGTGCTGTGAACCTTCCTTCCACCTCCCTTAGTGAGTACTGGGGATACGCTTATAAACTCATCTTT.

This clone has just a few counts. The chain combines TRDV1 with TRDJ1; D perhaps matches TRDD3 (6 bases). The germline CDR1 and CDR2 sequences are TSWWSYY and QGS. V lost 1 base, J lost 1 base, and 19 bases lay in between. This CDR3 has 18 amino acids. The CDR3 DNA reads as TGTGCTCTTGGGGAACGTGCAAGATACGGGGGTTTCACCGATAAACTCATCTTT. It specifies CALGERARYGGFTDKLIF.

This clone was seen only a few times. V gene TRDV1 combines with J gene TRDJ3; 9 nucleotides line up with TRDD3. The CDR3 spans 23 residues. The junction had 15 bases not matched to a gene; V was cut back by 0 bases and J by 0 bases. Germline loops: CDR1 TSWWSYY, CDR2 QGS. The CDR3 coding sequence is TGTGCTCTTGGGGAACTGTACCCACACGAAATACTGGGGGACTCCTGGGACACCCGACAGATGTTTTTC. Encoded protein: CALGELYPHEILGDSWDTRQMFF.

This rearrangement joins TRDV1 to TRDJ4; D gene uncertain. Trimming stripped 0 bases from V and 4 bases from J, with 15 bases between. Germline loops: CDR1 TSWWSYY, CDR2 QGS. This CDR3 comprises 15 residues. The CDR3 DNA is TGTGCTCTTGGGGAACTAAAAGGGGCGCCAAAACCCCTGATCTTT. Amino acids: CALGELKGAPKPLIF.

The genes are TRDV1 and TRDJ1; TRDD2 is a possible D gene (9 bases). The CDR3 spans 24 residues. The ends were cut back, 0 bases at V and 3 bases at J, with 38 bases in the middle. Germline CDR1 reads TSWWSYY; CDR2 reads QGS. The DNA for the CDR3 is TGTGCTCTTGGGGAACTTTTTAGCGGCCTTCCTACTCTTAGGTGGGGGATGGCGGCCGATAAACTCATCTTT. This codes for CALGELFSGLPTLRWGMAADKLIF.

This clone is termed large (0.1 to 1%). The gene calls are TRDV1 and TRDJ1, with D tentatively TRDD3 (6 bases). The CDR3 is 16 residues long. Trimming stripped 2 bases from V and 0 bases from J, with 13 bases between. The germline CDR1 and CDR2 sequences are TSWWSYY and QGS. As DNA, the CDR3 is TGTGCTCTTGGGGAAAATTACTCTGGGGACACCGATAAACTCATCTTT. Translated, it gives CALGENYSGDTDKLIF.

The chain carries TRDV1 and TRDJ1, with TRDD3 matching 12 bases. Germline CDR1 TSWWSYY, CDR2 QGS. The V and J ends lost 0 bases and 5 bases, in that order; junction bases with no gene match: 34. The CDR3 consists of 26 residues. CDR3 sequence reads: CALGELGPTSTPTGGYKPPTGDKLIF. The CDR3 coding sequence is TGTGCTCTTGGGGAACTAGGTCCCACCTCCACCCCTACTGGGGGATACAAACCCCCCACGGGGGATAAACTCATCTTT.

By sample fraction, this clone is large. CDR3 nucleotide sequence: TGTGCTCTTGGGGAACTTGGGTCCCCTGGGGATTTGACAGCACAACTCTTCTTT. Its translation: CALGELGSPGDLTAQLFF. V is TRDV1 and J is TRDJ2; the D gene is possibly TRDD3 (6 bases). V lost 0 bases and J lost 1, with 15 bases in between. Germline V gene lookup returns CDR1 TSWWSYY and CDR2 QGS. The CDR3 runs 18 residues.

The chain uses TRDV1 and TRDJ2; the D is unclear. Germline lookup yields CDR1 TSWWSYY and CDR2 QGS. CDR3 length: 15 residues. V lost 3 bases to trimming and J lost 1 base, with 9 bases between them. CDR3 sequence: CALGDTSFLTAQLFF. The CDR3 DNA reads as TGTGCTCTTGGGGACACTTCTTTTTTGACAGCACAACTCTTCTTT.

The sample holds a few counts of this clone. The rearrangement joins TRDV1 to TRDJ1; 8 bases match TRDD3. This CDR3 is built from 17 residues. Germline V CDR1 and CDR2: TSWWSYY, QGS. V trimming: 2 bases; J trimming: 4 bases; junction bases outside the gene matches: 12. As DNA, the CDR3 is TGTGCTCTTGGGGAAGTAGATGGGGGATGTATCCGCGATAAACTCATCTTT. It codes for CALGEVDGGCIRDKLIF.

This clone came up a few times. J is TRDJ1 and V is TRDV1; D unresolved. Germline CDR1 and CDR2: TSWWSYY and QGS. Deletions cut 0 bases from V and 0 bases from J, with 11 bases between. The CDR3 runs 16 residues. The CDR3 region has the DNA TGTGCTCTTGGGGAACTAAGGTCCGGGTACACCGATAAACTCATCTTT. Translated, it gives CALGELRSGYTDKLIF.

The chain is built from TRDV1 and TRDJ1; possibly TRDD3 for D (6 bases). Germline loops: CDR1 TSWWSYY, CDR2 QGS. Trimming shortened V by 2 bases and J by 0 bases, and 22 bases separated the two germline ends. The CDR3 covers 19 residues. CDR3 in DNA: TGTGCTCTTGGGGAAAGATCAGCGAGGCTGGGGACAGACACCGATAAACTCATCTTT. Translating gives CALGERSARLGTDTDKLIF.

CDR3 loop: CALGEQQRSSYVGLSPRTDKLIF. CDR3 DNA: TGTGCTCTTGGGGAACAGCAAAGGTCTTCCTACGTGGGGCTGTCCCCCCGTACCGATAAACTCATCTTT. This sequence joins TRDV1 and TRDJ1, with 8 bases that match TRDD2. CDR3 size: 23 residues. Germline trimming cut 1 base from V and 2 bases from J; bases unmatched to any gene: 27. CDR1 is TSWWSYY and CDR2 is QGS in the germline V gene.

The gene calls are TRDV1 and TRDJ1, with D perhaps given as TRDD2 or TRDD3 (6 bases each). V was shortened by 0 bases and J by 0 bases, with 23 bases between the two germline ends. The CDR3 runs 20 residues. In germline, CDR1 is TSWWSYY, CDR2 QGS. The CDR3 protein is CALGELWGPTGMPYTDKLIF. DNA for the CDR3: TGTGCTCTTGGGGAACTATGGGGTCCTACTGGGATGCCGTACACCGATAAACTCATCTTT.

The J gene is TRDJ1, the V gene TRDV1, with 12 bases that match TRDD3. CDR1 is TSWWSYY, CDR2 QGS, per germline. V lost 3 bases to trimming and J lost 0 bases; unmatched junction nucleotides: 29. The length of the CDR3 is 25 residues. In nucleotides, the CDR3 is TGTGCTCTTGGGGACTCCGGCCTTAGGTACTGGGGGATACTAACTGCTACTACGTACACCGATAAACTCATCTTT. Its protein product is CALGDSGLRYWGILTATTYTDKLIF.

In its sample, this clone was seen a few times. V is TRDV3 and J is TRDJ1, with 10 bases aligning to TRDD3. The V gene's germline CDR1 is TVYSNPD and CDR2 GDNSRS (reference sequence). Trimming cost V 2 bases and J 0 bases; bases outside gene matches: 9. The CDR3 contains 16 residues. CDR3 DNA sequence: TGTGCCTTTTTACTGGGGGATCCCCCGTACACCGATAAACTCATCTTT. Protein sequence: CAFLLGDPPYTDKLIF.

The chain has TRDV1 and TRDJ1; D is unclear. The ends were cut back, 2 bases at V and 0 bases at J, with 19 bases in the middle. This CDR3 region has 18 residues. CDR1 TSWWSYY and CDR2 QGS come from the germline V gene. CDR3 nucleotides: TGTGCTCTTGGGGAAAAACGGAGAGGGGTTATGGACACCGATAAACTCATCTTT. Translating gives CALGEKRRGVMDTDKLIF.

This chain joins TRDV1 and TRDJ1; unclear D gene. Germline assignment: CDR1 TSWWSYY and CDR2 QGS. CDR3 length: 15 residues. V lost 1 base and J lost 3, with 12 bases in between. The CDR3 here is CALGERPHAADKLIF. CDR3 in DNA: TGTGCTCTTGGGGAACGGCCCCACGCCGCCGATAAACTCATCTTT.

In its sample, this clone was seen a few times. The rearrangement joins TRDV2 to TRDJ1; possible D gene TRDD3, 5 bases. The CDR3 runs 17 residues. Germline CDR1 and CDR2: GEAIGNYY and EKD. Trimming pared 0 bases from V and 7 bases from J, leaving 23 bases between. In nucleotides, the CDR3 is TGTGCCTGTGACACCGGAGGGAATTCCGAACCGACTGGTAAACTCATCTTT. It specifies CACDTGGNSEPTGKLIF.